This T cell receptor (beta chain) was captured by sequencing in a study of blood T cell repertoires in COVID-19. Overall study context: Samples of COVID-19 (acute and convalescent) were obtained from the United States, Italy and Spain. The cDNA or gDNA used as material had been derived from T cells, B-cell-depleted T cells, or PBMCs.

Followed longitudinally, the Seattle patients had been enrolled during active infection. Only in-frame clones appear in the TCRdb table, and some are missing; sequencing was by immunoSEQ multiplex PCR. The top ten clones hold roughly 11% of a sample with some 200,000 clones, roughly 79% of them seen once. The CDR3 totals 16 residues. Trimming stripped 0 bases from V and 2 bases from J, with 13 bases between. CDR1 and CDR2 (germline): LNHNV, YYDKDF (reference sequence). The sequenced sample consisted of peripheral blood. The chain couples TRBV15 to TRBJ2-5, with a weak D call TRBD2 (5 bases). The TCR comes from a woman in her thirties or forties with COVID-19, enrolled during active disease. This chain's CDR3 is CATSRDLRGSQETQYF. For the CDR3, the DNA is TGTGCCACCAGCAGAGATCTCCGGGGATCTCAAGAGACCCAGTACTTC. Drawing the rest from reference TRBV15 and TRBJ2-5, the complete variable domain is DAMVIQNPRYQVTQFGKPVTLSCSQTLNHNVMYWYQQKSSQAPKLLFHYYDKDFNNEADTPDNFQSRRPNTSFCFLDIRSPGLGDTAMYLCATSRDLRGSQETQYFGPGTRLLVL.